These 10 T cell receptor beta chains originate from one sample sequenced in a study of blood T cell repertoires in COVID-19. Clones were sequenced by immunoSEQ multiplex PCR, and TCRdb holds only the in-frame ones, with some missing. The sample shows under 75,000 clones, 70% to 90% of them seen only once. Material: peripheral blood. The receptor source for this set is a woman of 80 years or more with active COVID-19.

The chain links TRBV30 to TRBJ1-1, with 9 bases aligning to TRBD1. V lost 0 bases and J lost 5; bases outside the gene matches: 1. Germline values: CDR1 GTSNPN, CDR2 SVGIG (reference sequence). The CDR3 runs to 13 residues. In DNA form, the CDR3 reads TGTGCCTGGAGTGTGACAGGGGGTACTGAAGCTTTCTTT. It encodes CAWSVTGGTEAFF.

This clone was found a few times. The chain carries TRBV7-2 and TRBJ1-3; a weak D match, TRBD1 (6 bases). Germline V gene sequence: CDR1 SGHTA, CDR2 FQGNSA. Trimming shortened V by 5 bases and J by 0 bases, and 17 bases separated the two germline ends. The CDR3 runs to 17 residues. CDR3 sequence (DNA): TGTGCCAGCAGCCCGCGACGACAGGCCCTCTCTGGAAACACCATATATTTT. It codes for CASSPRRQALSGNTIYF.

The CDR3 DNA follows: TGTGCCACCAGCAGAGATCGGGGGGGCCAAGAGACCCAGTACTTC. This translates into CATSRDRGGQETQYF. This chain joins TRBV15 and TRBJ2-5; 8 bases match TRBD2. Per germline, CDR1 LNHNV and CDR2 YYDKDF (reference sequence). Trimming cost V 0 bases and J 1 base; bases outside gene matches: 1. The CDR3 is 15 amino acids.

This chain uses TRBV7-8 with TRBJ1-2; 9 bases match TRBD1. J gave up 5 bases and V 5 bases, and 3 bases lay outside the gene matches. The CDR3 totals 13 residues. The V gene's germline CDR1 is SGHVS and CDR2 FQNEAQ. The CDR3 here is CASSLDRGYGYTF. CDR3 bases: TGTGCCAGCAGCCTGGACAGGGGATATGGCTACACCTTC.

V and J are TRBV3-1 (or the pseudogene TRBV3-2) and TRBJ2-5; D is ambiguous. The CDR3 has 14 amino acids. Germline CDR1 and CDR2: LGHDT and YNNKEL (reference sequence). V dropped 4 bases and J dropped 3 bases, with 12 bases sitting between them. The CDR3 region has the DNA TGTGCCAGCAGCCCCTCCAGAGACAAAGAGACCCAGTACTTC. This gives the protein CASSPSRDKETQYF.

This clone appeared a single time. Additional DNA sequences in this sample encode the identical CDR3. The chain's CDR3 is CASSPQQIYGYTF. The CDR3 DNA reads as TGTGCCAGCTCACCACAACAAATCTATGGCTACACCTTC. This rearrangement joins TRBV18 to TRBJ1-2; unclear D gene. Germline V gene lookup returns CDR1 KGHSH and CDR2 LQKENI. The germline V and J ends were trimmed by 1 base and 4 bases, with 7 bases remaining between them. This CDR3 has 13 residues.

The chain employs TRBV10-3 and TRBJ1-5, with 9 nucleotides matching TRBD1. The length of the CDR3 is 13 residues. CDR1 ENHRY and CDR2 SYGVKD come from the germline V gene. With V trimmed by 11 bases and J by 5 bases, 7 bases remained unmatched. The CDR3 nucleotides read TGTGCCGCACGGACAGGGGATGATCAGCCCCAGCATTTT. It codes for CAARTGDDQPQHF.

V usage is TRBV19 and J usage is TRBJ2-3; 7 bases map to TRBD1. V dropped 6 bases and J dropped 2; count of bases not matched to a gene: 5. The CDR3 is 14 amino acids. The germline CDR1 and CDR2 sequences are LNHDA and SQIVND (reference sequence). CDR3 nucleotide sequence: TGTGCCAGTAGGCCCGGGACAGCCACAGATACGCAGTATTTT. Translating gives CASRPGTATDTQYF.

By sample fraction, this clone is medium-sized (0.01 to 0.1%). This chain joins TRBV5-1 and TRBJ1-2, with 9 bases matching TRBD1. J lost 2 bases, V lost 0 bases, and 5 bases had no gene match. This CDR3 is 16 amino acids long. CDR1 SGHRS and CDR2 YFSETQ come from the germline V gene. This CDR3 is CASSLAGGQGNYGYTF. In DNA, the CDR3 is TGCGCCAGCAGCTTGGCCGGGGGACAGGGCAACTATGGCTACACCTTC.

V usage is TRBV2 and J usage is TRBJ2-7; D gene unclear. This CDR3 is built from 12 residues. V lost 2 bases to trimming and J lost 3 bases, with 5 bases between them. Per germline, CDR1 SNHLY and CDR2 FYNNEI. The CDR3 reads CASSETSYEQYF. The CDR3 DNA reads TGTGCCAGCAGTGAAACAAGCTACGAGCAGTACTTC.